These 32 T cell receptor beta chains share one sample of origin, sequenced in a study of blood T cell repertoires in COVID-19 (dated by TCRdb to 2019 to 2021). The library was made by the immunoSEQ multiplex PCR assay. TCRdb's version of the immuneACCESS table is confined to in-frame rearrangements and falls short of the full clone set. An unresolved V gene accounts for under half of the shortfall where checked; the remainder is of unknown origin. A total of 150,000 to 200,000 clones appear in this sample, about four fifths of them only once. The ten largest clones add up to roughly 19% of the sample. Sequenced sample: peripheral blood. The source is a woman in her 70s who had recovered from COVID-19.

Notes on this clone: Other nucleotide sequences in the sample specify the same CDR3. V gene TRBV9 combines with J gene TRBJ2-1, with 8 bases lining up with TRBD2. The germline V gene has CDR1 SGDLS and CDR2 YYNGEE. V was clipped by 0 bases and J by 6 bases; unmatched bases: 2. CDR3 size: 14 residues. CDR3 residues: CASSVAGGPNEQFF. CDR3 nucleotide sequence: TGTGCCAGCAGCGTAGCGGGGGGGCCCAATGAGCAGTTCTTC.

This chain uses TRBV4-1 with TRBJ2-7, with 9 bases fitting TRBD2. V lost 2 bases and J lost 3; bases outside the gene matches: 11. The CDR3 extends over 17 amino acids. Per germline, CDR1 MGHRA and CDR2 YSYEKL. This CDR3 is CASSQRADSGRLYEQYF. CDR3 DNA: TGCGCCAGCAGCCAACGGGCCGACAGCGGGAGGCTCTACGAGCAGTACTTC.

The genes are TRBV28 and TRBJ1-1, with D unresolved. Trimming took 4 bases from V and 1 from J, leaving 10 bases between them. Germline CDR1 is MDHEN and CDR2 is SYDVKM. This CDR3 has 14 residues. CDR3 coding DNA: TGTGCCAGCAGTTCTGGCGGATCGAACACTGAAGCTTTCTTT. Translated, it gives CASSSGGSNTEAFF.

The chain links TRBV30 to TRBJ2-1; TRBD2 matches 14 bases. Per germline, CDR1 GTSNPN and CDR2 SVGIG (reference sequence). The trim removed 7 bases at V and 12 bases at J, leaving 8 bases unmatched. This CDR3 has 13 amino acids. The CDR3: CASGTSGRNWQFF. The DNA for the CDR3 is TGTGCCTCCGGGACTAGCGGGAGAAATTGGCAGTTCTTC. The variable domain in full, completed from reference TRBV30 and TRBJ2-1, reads SQTIHQWPATLVQPVGSPLSLECTVEGTSNPNLYWYRQAAGRGLQLLFYSVGIGQISSEVPQNLSASRPQDRQFILSSKKLLLSDSGFYLCASGTSGRNWQFFGPGTRLTVL.

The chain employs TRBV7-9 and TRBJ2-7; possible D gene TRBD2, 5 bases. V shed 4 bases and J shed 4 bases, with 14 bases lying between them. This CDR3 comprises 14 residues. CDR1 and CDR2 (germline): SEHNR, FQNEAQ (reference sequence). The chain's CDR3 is CASSSARREYEQYF. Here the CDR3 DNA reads TGTGCCAGCAGCTCCGCGCGACGGGAATACGAGCAGTACTTC.

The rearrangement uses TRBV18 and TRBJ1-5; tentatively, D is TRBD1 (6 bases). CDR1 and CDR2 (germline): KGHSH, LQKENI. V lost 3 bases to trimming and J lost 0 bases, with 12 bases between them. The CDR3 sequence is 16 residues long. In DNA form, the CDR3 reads TGTGCCAGCTCACCGTCAGGGGCGCTTAGCAATCAGCCCCAGCATTTT. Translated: CASSPSGALSNQPQHF.

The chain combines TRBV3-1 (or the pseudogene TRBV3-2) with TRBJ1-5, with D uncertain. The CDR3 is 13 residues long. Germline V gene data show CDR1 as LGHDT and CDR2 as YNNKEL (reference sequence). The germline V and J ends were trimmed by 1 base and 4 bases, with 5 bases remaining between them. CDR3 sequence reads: CASSQAGNQPQHF. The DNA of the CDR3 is TGTGCCAGCAGCCAAGCCGGTAATCAGCCCCAGCATTTT.

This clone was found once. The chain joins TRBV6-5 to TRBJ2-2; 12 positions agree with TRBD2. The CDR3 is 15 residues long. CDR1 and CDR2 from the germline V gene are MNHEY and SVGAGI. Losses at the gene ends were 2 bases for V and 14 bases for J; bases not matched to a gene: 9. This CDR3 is CASSYARTSGESLFF. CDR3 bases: TGTGCCAGCAGTTACGCCCGGACTAGCGGGGAGAGCCTGTTTTTT.

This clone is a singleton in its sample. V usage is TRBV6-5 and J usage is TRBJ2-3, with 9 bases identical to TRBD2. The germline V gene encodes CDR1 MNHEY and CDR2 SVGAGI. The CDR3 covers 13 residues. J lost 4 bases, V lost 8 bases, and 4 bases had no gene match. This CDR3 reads CASAGGPPDTQYF. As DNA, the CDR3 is TGTGCCAGCGCGGGGGGGCCTCCAGATACGCAGTATTTT.

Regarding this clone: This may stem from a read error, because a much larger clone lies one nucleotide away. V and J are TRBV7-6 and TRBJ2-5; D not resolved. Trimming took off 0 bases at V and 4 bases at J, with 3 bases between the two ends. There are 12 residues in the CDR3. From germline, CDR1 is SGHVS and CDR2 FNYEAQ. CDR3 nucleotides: TGTGCCAGCAGCTTAGCGCGAGAGACCCAGTACTTC. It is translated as CASSLARETQYF.

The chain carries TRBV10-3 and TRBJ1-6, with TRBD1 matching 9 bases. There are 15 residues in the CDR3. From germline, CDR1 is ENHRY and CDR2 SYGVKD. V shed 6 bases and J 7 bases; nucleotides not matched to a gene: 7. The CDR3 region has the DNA TGTGCCATCAGGTCGGGACAGGGCCCCAATTCACCCCTCCACTTT. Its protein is CAIRSGQGPNSPLHF.

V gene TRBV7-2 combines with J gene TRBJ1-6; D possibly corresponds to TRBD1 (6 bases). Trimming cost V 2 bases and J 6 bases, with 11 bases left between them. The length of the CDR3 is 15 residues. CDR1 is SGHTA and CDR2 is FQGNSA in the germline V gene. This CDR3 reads CASSLLGARNSPLHF. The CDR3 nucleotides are TGTGCCAGCAGCTTATTGGGGGCGCGTAATTCACCCCTCCACTTT.

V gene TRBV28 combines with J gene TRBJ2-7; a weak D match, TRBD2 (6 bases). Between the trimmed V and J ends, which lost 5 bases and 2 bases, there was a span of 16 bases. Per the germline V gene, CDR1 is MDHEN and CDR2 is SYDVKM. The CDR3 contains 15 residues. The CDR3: CASSPSGSPPYEQYF. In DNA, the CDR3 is TGTGCCAGCAGTCCCTCCGGGAGCCCTCCCTACGAGCAGTACTTC. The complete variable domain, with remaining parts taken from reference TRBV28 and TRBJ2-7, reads DVKVTQSSRYLVKRTGEKVFLECVQDMDHENMFWYRQDPGLGLRLIYFSYDVKMKEKGDIPEGYSVSREKKERFSLILESASTNQTSMYLCASSPSGSPPYEQYFGPGTRLTVT.

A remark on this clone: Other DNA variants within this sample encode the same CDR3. The CDR3 protein is CASSPLADTDTQYF. In nucleotides, the CDR3 is TGTGCCAGCAGCCCATTAGCGGACACAGATACGCAGTATTTT. The chain is built from TRBV9 and TRBJ2-3; D perhaps matches TRBD2 (6 bases). The length of the CDR3 is 14 residues. Germline V gene sequence: CDR1 SGDLS, CDR2 YYNGEE. V was clipped by 4 bases and J by 2 bases, with 11 bases between them.

CDR3 protein: CASSQDLVAGGVINEQFF. The DNA of the CDR3 is TGCGCCAGCAGCCAAGATCTCGTAGCGGGAGGGGTTATTAATGAGCAGTTCTTC. The chain links TRBV4-1 to TRBJ2-1, with TRBD2 matching 11 bases. V gave up 0 bases and J gave up 7 bases; unmatched junction bases: 11. The CDR3 runs 18 residues. Germline lookup yields CDR1 MGHRA and CDR2 YSYEKL.

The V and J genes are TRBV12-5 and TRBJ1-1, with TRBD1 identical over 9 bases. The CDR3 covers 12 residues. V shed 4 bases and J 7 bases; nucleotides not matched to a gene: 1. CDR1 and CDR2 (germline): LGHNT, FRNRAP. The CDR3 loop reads CASGSDRGEAFF. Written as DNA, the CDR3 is TGTGCTAGTGGTTCGGACAGGGGTGAAGCTTTCTTT.

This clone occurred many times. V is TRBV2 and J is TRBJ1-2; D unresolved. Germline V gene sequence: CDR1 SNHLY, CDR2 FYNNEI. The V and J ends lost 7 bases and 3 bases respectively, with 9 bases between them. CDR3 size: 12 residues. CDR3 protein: CASKIGDYGYTF. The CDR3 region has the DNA TGTGCCAGCAAGATTGGAGACTATGGCTACACCTTC.

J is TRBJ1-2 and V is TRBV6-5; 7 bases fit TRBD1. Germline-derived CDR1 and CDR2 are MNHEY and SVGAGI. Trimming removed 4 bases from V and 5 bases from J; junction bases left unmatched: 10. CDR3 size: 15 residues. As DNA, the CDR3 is TGTGCCAGCAGTTCCCCCGGGACAGAGATTTATGGCTACACCTTC. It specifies CASSSPGTEIYGYTF.

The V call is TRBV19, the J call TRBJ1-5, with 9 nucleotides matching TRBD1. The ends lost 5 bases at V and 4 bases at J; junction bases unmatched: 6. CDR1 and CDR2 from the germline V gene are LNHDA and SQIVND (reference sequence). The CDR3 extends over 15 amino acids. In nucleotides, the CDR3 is TGTGCCAGTAGTTCCCCGGACAGGGGAAATCAGCCCCAGCATTTT. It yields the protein CASSSPDRGNQPQHF.

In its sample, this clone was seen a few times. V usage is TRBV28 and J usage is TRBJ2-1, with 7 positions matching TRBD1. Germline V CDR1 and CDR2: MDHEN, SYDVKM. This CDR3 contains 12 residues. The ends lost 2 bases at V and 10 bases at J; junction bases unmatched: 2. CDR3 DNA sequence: TGTGCCAGCAGTTTAAGGGGGCGGGAGCAGTTCTTC. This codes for CASSLRGREQFF. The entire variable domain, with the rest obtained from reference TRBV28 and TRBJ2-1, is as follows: DVKVTQSSRYLVKRTGEKVFLECVQDMDHENMFWYRQDPGLGLRLIYFSYDVKMKEKGDIPEGYSVSREKKERFSLILESASTNQTSMYLCASSLRGREQFFGPGTRLTVL.

The chain's CDR3 is CASRRQVLNYGYTF. In DNA, the CDR3 is TGTGCCAGTAGGCGACAGGTGCTAAACTATGGCTACACCTTC. J is TRBJ1-2 and V is TRBV19; D perhaps matches TRBD1 (6 bases). Germline V gene data show CDR1 as LNHDA and CDR2 as SQIVND (reference sequence). The CDR3 runs to 14 residues. Trimming left V 6 bases short and J 2 bases short, with 13 bases between.

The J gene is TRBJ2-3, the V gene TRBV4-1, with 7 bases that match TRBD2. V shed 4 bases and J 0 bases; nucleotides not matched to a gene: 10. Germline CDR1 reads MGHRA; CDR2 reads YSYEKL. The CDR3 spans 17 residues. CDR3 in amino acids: CASSLRWGGGSTDTQYF. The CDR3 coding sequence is TGCGCCAGCAGCCTTAGGTGGGGCGGGGGAAGCACAGATACGCAGTATTTT.

The CDR3 DNA is TGTGCCAGCGCAGCCGGGGTGGCAAAGCCCCAGCATTTT. This translates into CASAAGVAKPQHF. The chain couples TRBV2 to TRBJ1-5; D unclear. V lost 8 bases, J lost 8 bases, and 16 bases lay in between. Germline values: CDR1 SNHLY, CDR2 FYNNEI. The CDR3 is made up of 13 amino acids.

In DNA, the CDR3 is TGTGCCTGGAGTGTACGAACCCCACTTCAGGTTTACACCTTC. Encoded protein: CAWSVRTPLQVYTF. The chain couples TRBV30 to TRBJ1-2; D not certain. Per the germline V gene, CDR1 is GTSNPN and CDR2 is SVGIG (reference sequence). The CDR3 totals 14 residues. Trimming left V 0 bases short and J 11 bases short, with 19 bases between.

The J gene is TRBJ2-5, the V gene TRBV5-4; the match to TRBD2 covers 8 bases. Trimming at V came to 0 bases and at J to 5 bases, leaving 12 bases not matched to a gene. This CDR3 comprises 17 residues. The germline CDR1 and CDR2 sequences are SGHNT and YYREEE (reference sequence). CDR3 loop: CASSLGPAGAASETQYF. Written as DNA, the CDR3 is TGTGCCAGCAGCTTGGGACCAGCGGGGGCCGCATCGGAGACCCAGTACTTC.

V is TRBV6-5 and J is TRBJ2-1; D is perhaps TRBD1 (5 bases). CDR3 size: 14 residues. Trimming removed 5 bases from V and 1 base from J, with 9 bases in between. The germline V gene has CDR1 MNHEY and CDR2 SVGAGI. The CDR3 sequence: CASSPDSSYNEQFF. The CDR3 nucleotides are TGTGCCAGCAGTCCCGACAGTTCCTACAATGAGCAGTTCTTC.

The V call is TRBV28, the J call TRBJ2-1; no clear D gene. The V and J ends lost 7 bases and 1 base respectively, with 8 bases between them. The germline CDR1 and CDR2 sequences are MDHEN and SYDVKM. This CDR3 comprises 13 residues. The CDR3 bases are TGTGCCAGCAATGTGCGGTCCTACAATGAGCAGTTCTTC. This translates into CASNVRSYNEQFF.

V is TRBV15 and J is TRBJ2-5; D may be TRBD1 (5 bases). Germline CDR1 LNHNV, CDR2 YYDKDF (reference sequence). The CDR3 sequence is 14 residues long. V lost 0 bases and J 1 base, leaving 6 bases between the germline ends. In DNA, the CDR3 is TGTGCCACCAGCAGAGATGGGGCCCAAGAGACCCAGTACTTC. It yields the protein CATSRDGAQETQYF.

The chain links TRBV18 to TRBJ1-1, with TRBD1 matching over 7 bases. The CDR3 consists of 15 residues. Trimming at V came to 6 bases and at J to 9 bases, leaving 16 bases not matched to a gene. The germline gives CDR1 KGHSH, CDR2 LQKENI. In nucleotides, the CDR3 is TGTGCCAGCTCCCCCACAGGACAGGCTGTCGGCCAAGCTTTCTTT. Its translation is CASSPTGQAVGQAFF. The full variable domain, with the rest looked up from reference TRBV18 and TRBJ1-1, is NAGVMQNPRHLVRRRGQEARLRCSPMKGHSHVYWYRQLPEEGLKFMVYLQKENIIDESGMPKERFSAEFPKEGPSILRIQQVVRGDSAAYFCASSPTGQAVGQAFFGQGTRLTVV.

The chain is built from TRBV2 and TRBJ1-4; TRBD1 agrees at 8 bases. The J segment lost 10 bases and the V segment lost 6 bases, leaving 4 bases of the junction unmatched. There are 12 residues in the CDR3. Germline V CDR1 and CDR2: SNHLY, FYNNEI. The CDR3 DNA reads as TGTGCCAGCAGACTCACAGGGGGAAAACTGTTTTTT. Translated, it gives CASRLTGGKLFF.

The CDR3 DNA reads TGTGCCAGCAACCCAGCGGGGGGCACAGATACGCAGTATTTT. This sequence encodes CASNPAGGTDTQYF. This chain connects TRBV7-3 to TRBJ2-3; TRBD2 matches 8 bases. This CDR3 spans 14 amino acids. The germline V gene has CDR1 SGHTA and CDR2 FQGTGA. Trimming cost V 7 bases and J 1 base; bases outside gene matches: 4.

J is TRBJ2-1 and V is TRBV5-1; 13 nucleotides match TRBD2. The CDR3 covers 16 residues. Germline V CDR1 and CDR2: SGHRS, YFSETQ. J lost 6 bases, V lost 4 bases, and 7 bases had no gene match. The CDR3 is CASSTFGTSGTNEQFF. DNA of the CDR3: TGCGCCAGCAGCACCTTCGGGACTAGCGGGACCAATGAGCAGTTCTTC.